The rows below give T cell receptor beta chains drawn from one sample of a study of cytomegalovirus exposure and HLA in healthy donors. Profiled with immunoSEQ multiplex PCR; TCRdb holds only in-frame clones, not every one. The sample holds roughly 180,000 clones, over 70% seen once. Material for sequencing was PBMCs. The receptors were gathered from a boy aged 2 to 9 in good health and CMV-seronegative. The CDR3 runs from the conserved cysteine through the conserved F or W. Each record gives: D gene, V gene, J gene, clone size, CDR3 protein, CDR3 DNA. The D gene is left open where the match is weak. The size field is filled for only some rows; it gives once, few, many or a size class.

TRBD1	TRBV2	TRBJ2-2	.	CASSRDRVAGELFF	TGTGCCAGCAGCCGGGACAGGGTCGCCGGGGAGCTGTTTTTT
TRBD1	TRBV19	TRBJ1-1	.	CASSRTGQAGEAFF	TGTGCCAGTAGTAGGACAGGGCAGGCGGGTGAAGCTTTCTTT
.	TRBV5-5	TRBJ2-1	.	CASSLPAGREQFF	TGTGCCAGCAGCCTACCTGCGGGGCGCGAGCAGTTCTTC
.	TRBV11-2	TRBJ1-5	.	CASSLRPRLPQHF	TGTGCCAGCAGCTTACGGCCCAGGCTGCCCCAGCATTTT
TRBD2	TRBV6-5	TRBJ2-1	once	CASRRLAGAINEQFF	TGTGCCAGCAGACGACTAGCGGGGGCCATCAATGAGCAGTTCTTC
.	TRBV18	TRBJ1-1	once	CASSPPGQNTEAFF	TGTGCCAGCTCACCACCGGGACAAAACACTGAAGCTTTCTTT
TRBD1	TRBV30	TRBJ1-6	.	CASRDRSSYNSPLHF	TGTGCCAGTCGGGACAGGAGCTCCTATAATTCACCCCTCCACTTT
TRBD1	TRBV6-1	TRBJ2-1	.	CASSGTGDYEQFF	TGTGCCAGCAGTGGGACAGGAGACTATGAGCAGTTCTTC
.	TRBV5-4	TRBJ1-1	few	CAAGYIPGTEAFF	TGTGCCGCCGGTTATATCCCCGGGACTGAAGCTTTCTTT
.	TRBV30	TRBJ1-2	.	CAWSEGQNYGYTF	TGTGCCTGGAGTGAAGGACAGAACTATGGCTACACCTTC
.	TRBV6-5	TRBJ2-7	medium-sized	CASSLTGDEQYF	TGTGCCAGCAGTCTGACGGGTGACGAGCAGTACTTC
.	TRBV25-1	TRBJ2-1	.	CASSEFVGEQFF	TGTGCCAGCAGTGAATTCGTCGGTGAGCAGTTCTTC
TRBD2	TRBV5-4	TRBJ2-1	once	CASSLLAGGRSSYNEQFF	TGTGCCAGCAGCTTACTAGCGGGAGGGAGGAGCTCCTACAATGAGCAGTTCTTC
.	TRBV7-2	TRBJ1-6	.	CASSLVRVSPLHF	TGTGCCAGCAGCTTAGTTCGTGTTTCACCCCTCCACTTT
.	TRBV5-6	TRBJ1-1	.	CASSFLPTRDTEAFF	TGTGCCAGCAGCTTTTTGCCCACCAGGGACACTGAAGCTTTCTTT
TRBD2	TRBV4-1	TRBJ2-7	.	CASSQESGGSYYEQYF	TGCGCCAGCAGCCAAGAGTCGGGAGGGAGTTACTACGAGCAGTACTTC
TRBD2	TRBV29-1	TRBJ2-7	.	CSAGTSETYEQYF	TGCAGCGCTGGGACTAGCGAAACCTACGAGCAGTACTTC
TRBD1	TRBV2	TRBJ2-1	.	CASKQGPPDYNEQFF	TGTGCCAGCAAACAGGGGCCCCCGGATTACAATGAGCAGTTCTTC
.	TRBV19	TRBJ2-1	.	CASSIGGFGEQFF	TGTGCCAGTAGTATCGGGGGATTCGGTGAGCAGTTCTTC
TRBD2	TRBV10-3	TRBJ2-5	.	CAISGTSGFETQYF	TGTGCCATCAGTGGAACTAGCGGTTTTGAGACCCAGTACTTC
TRBD2	TRBV6-4	TRBJ2-3	few	CASSDSSGGTDTQYF	TGTGCCAGCAGTGACTCTAGCGGGGGCACAGATACGCAGTATTTT
TRBD2	TRBV5-1	TRBJ2-1	few	CASNGLAGVEQFF	TGCGCCAGCAATGGGCTAGCGGGAGTTGAGCAGTTCTTC
TRBD2	TRBV4-3	TRBJ2-5	.	CASSQASSGSSAGEQYF	TGCGCCAGCAGCCAAGCGTCTAGCGGCTCATCAGCGGGGGAGCAGTACTTC
.	TRBV7-8	TRBJ2-4	.	CASSSQPRDLAKNIQYF	TGTGCCAGCAGCTCCCAGCCCAGGGACTTGGCCAAAAACATTCAGTACTTC
.	TRBV9	TRBJ2-1	.	CASSVAGHNEQFF	TGTGCCAGCAGCGTCGCGGGCCACAATGAGCAGTTCTTC
TRBD2	TRBV7-3	TRBJ2-1	once	CASSSTAGTSSHEQFF	TGTGCCAGCAGCTCCACAGCCGGGACTAGCTCACATGAGCAGTTCTTC
.	TRBV4-2	TRBJ1-1	.	CASSLDRSTEAFF	TGTGCCAGCAGCCTTGACAGATCCACTGAAGCTTTCTTT
.	TRBV28	TRBJ1-2	.	CASSSSGDPDYGYTF	TGTGCCAGCAGTAGTTCGGGGGACCCGGACTATGGCTACACCTTC
.	TRBV5-6	TRBJ2-4	.	CASSGAGYGKNIQYF	TGTGCCAGCAGCGGCGCGGGCTACGGCAAAAACATTCAGTACTTC
TRBD1	TRBV7-2	TRBJ2-5	.	CASSLTGFHETQYF	TGTGCCAGCAGCTTGACAGGGTTCCATGAGACCCAGTACTTC
TRBD1	TRBV5-1	TRBJ2-5	.	CASSDLDPRQGRETQYF	TGCGCCAGCAGCGACCTAGACCCCCGACAGGGACGAGAGACCCAGTACTTC
TRBD1	TRBV6-1	TRBJ1-3	.	CASENRGRGNTIYF	TGTGCCAGCGAAAACAGGGGGCGCGGAAACACCATATATTTT